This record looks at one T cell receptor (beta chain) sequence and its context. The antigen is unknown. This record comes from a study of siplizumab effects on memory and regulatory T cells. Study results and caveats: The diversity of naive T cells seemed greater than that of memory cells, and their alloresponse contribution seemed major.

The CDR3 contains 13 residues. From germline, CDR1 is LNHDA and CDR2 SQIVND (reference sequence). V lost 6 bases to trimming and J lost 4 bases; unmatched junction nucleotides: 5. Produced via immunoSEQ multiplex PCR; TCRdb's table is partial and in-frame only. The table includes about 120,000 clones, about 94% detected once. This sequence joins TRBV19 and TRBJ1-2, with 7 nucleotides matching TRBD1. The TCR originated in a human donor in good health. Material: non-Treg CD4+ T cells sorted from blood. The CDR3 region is CASRQTGSYGYTF. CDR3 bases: TGTGCCAGTAGGCAGACAGGGTCCTATGGCTACACCTTC.